Each of the 31 T cell receptor beta chains below was sequenced from the same sample in a study of cytomegalovirus exposure and HLA in healthy donors. PCR used 60 Vbeta primers and 13 Jbeta primers. Measured with immunoSEQ multiplex PCR; TCRdb has only the in-frame clones, and not every one. This sample has around 190,000 clones; around 80% occur once, and the top ten carry around 1.2%. The sequenced material came from PBMCs. Every receptor here comes from a girl aged 2 to 10 in good health and CMV-seropositive.

This chain uses TRBV27 with TRBJ2-7, with 9 positions matching TRBD1. CDR3 length equals 14 residues. Germline V gene sequence: CDR1 MNHEY, CDR2 SMNVEV (reference sequence). The ends lost 8 bases at V and 11 bases at J; junction bases unmatched: 16. CDR3 residues: CASGPPGQGLAKYF. CDR3 nucleotides: TGTGCCAGCGGCCCACCGGGACAGGGCCTGGCGAAGTACTTC.

The chain has TRBV27 and TRBJ2-1; 9 bases line up with TRBD1. V lost 5 bases and J lost 0; bases outside the gene matches: 8. The CDR3 is 17 amino acids. Germline CDR1 and CDR2: MNHEY and SMNVEV (reference sequence). Here the CDR3 DNA reads TGTGCCAGCAGTCCCGGGACAGGGAGGAGCTCCTACAATGAGCAGTTCTTC. It encodes CASSPGTGRSSYNEQFF.

The genes are TRBV2 and TRBJ1-4; TRBD1 aligns across 7 bases. CDR3 length: 15 residues. After removal of 5 bases from V and 2 bases from J, the junction contained 5 bases not matched to a gene. Germline V gene sequence: CDR1 SNHLY, CDR2 FYNNEI. CDR3: CASSLSGQTNEKLFF. Here the CDR3 DNA reads TGTGCCAGCAGTCTATCGGGACAGACTAATGAAAAACTGTTTTTT.

V gene TRBV9 combines with J gene TRBJ2-7, with 7 bases that match TRBD1. This CDR3 region has 14 residues. CDR1 is SGDLS, CDR2 YYNGEE, per germline. V was clipped by 4 bases and J by 4 bases; unmatched bases: 8. This chain's CDR3 is CASSKAGTAYEQYF. The CDR3 DNA follows: TGTGCCAGCAGCAAGGCCGGGACAGCGTACGAGCAGTACTTC.

The chain links TRBV11-3 to TRBJ1-3; TRBD1 matches at 7 bases. The CDR3 runs to 14 residues. Trimming cost V 5 bases and J 2 bases; bases outside gene matches: 3. CDR1 is SGHNT, CDR2 YENEEA, per germline. The CDR3 loop reads CASSPTGTGNTIYF. As DNA, the CDR3 is TGTGCCAGCAGCCCGACAGGGACTGGAAACACCATATATTTT.

This clone was recorded only once. The chain combines TRBV28 with TRBJ2-7; the match to TRBD1 covers 11 bases. This CDR3 has 17 amino acids. Germline loops: CDR1 MDHEN, CDR2 SYDVKM. After removal of 4 bases from V and 1 base from J, the junction contained 9 bases not matched to a gene. The CDR3 loop reads CASSSRTGGILSYEQYF. CDR3 sequence (DNA): TGTGCCAGCAGTTCCAGGACAGGGGGCATACTTTCCTACGAGCAGTACTTC.

The genes are TRBV25-1 and TRBJ2-2; 10 bases are a match to TRBD2. V shed 4 bases and J 4 bases; nucleotides not matched to a gene: 6. The germline gives CDR1 MGHDK, CDR2 SYGVNS. This CDR3 contains 16 residues. In DNA, the CDR3 is TGTGCCAGCAGTGTTCCTAGCGGGAGCGGCACCGGGGAGCTGTTTTTT. It encodes CASSVPSGSGTGELFF.

The chain has TRBV6-1 and TRBJ2-1; 13 bases fit TRBD2. This CDR3 is built from 15 residues. The V segment lost 4 bases and the J segment 9 bases; nucleotides outside the gene matches: 6. CDR1 is MNHNS, CDR2 SASEGT, per germline. The CDR3 DNA follows: TGTGCCAGCAGTGGGCGGACTAGCGGGAGAGGTGAGCAGTTCTTC. Translated, it gives CASSGRTSGRGEQFF.

The V call is TRBV5-6, the J call TRBJ1-2; D may be TRBD1 (6 bases). In germline, CDR1 is SGHDT, CDR2 YYEEEE. Deletions cut 4 bases from V and 0 bases from J, with 13 bases between. The CDR3 covers 15 residues. CDR3 amino acids: CASSVQGMSNYGYTF. CDR3 sequence (DNA): TGTGCCAGCAGCGTCCAGGGGATGTCTAACTATGGCTACACCTTC.

The V call is TRBV28, the J call TRBJ2-3, with a possible D match to TRBD1 (5 bases). Trimming cost V 1 base and J 1 base, with 12 bases left between them. Germline assignment: CDR1 MDHEN and CDR2 SYDVKM. The CDR3 is 16 amino acids. This chain's CDR3 is CASSLLGEGGTDTQYF. Here the CDR3 DNA reads TGTGCCAGCAGTTTATTAGGGGAAGGGGGCACAGATACGCAGTATTTT.

In DNA, the CDR3 is TGTGCCTGGAGAAGAGGACGAGACAGGTTCTTCGCTGAAGCTTTCTTT. Translating gives CAWRRGRDRFFAEAFF. This rearrangement joins TRBV30 to TRBJ1-1; tentatively, D is TRBD1 (6 bases). CDR1 is GTSNPN and CDR2 is SVGIG in the germline V gene (reference sequence). The CDR3 runs 16 residues. With 3 bases removed from V and 6 bases from J, the gap between germline ends came to 23 bases.

The chain recombines TRBV19 with TRBJ2-5; TRBD1 matches 8 bases. CDR1 is LNHDA, CDR2 SQIVND, per germline (reference sequence). The V segment lost 7 bases and the J segment 5 bases; nucleotides outside the gene matches: 9. The CDR3 has 14 amino acids. In DNA form, the CDR3 reads TGTGCCAGTACCTCGCCGGACAGGGCGGAGACCCAGTACTTC. Translation gives CASTSPDRAETQYF.

The V gene is TRBV5-6, the J gene TRBJ1-5; 7 nucleotides agree with TRBD1. J gave up 1 base and V 7 bases, and 11 bases lay outside the gene matches. From germline, CDR1 is SGHDT and CDR2 YYEEEE. The CDR3 sequence is 16 residues long. CDR3 DNA: TGTGCCAGCCACAATACCCGACAGGGCAGCAATCAGCCCCAGCATTTT. It codes for CASHNTRQGSNQPQHF. Together with reference TRBV5-6 and TRBJ1-5, the CDR3 gives the full variable domain: DAGVTQSPTHLIKTRGQQVTLRCSPKSGHDTVSWYQQALGQGPQFIFQYYEEEERQRGNFPDRFSGHQFPNYSSELNVNALLLGDSALYLCASHNTRQGSNQPQHFGDGTRLSIL.

The V and J genes are TRBV12-5 and TRBJ2-2, with 8 nucleotides matching TRBD2. Trimming at V came to 2 bases and at J to 4 bases, leaving 6 bases not matched to a gene. Germline-derived CDR1 and CDR2 are LGHNT and FRNRAP. The CDR3 extends over 16 amino acids. The chain's CDR3 is CASGLPGGTFTGELFF. CDR3 nucleotide sequence: TGTGCTAGTGGTTTGCCGGGGGGGACGTTCACCGGGGAGCTGTTTTTT.

The chain couples TRBV14 to TRBJ1-2; D unresolved. Trimming removed 0 bases at V and 8 bases at J, with 13 bases between. The CDR3 is 14 amino acids. Germline CDR1 is SGHDN and CDR2 is FVKESK. The CDR3 loop is CASSQDTTGNGYTF. The CDR3 nucleotides read TGTGCCAGCAGCCAAGATACGACGGGTAACGGCTACACCTTC.

The gene calls are TRBV10-3 and TRBJ1-2; 9 bases align to TRBD1. Trimming at V came to 2 bases and at J to 10 bases, leaving 5 bases not matched to a gene. Germline CDR1 reads ENHRY; CDR2 reads SYGVKD. The CDR3 extends over 13 amino acids. The CDR3 sequence is CAISEIDRGDYTF. DNA of the CDR3: TGTGCCATCAGTGAGATTGACAGGGGGGACTACACCTTC.

V is TRBV28 and J is TRBJ2-7; TRBD1 is a possible D gene (6 bases). CDR3 length equals 16 residues. Trimming removed 5 bases from V and 3 bases from J, with 20 bases in between. In germline, CDR1 is MDHEN, CDR2 SYDVKM. In DNA form, the CDR3 reads TGTGCCAGCAGTCCTCAACTGGGCAGGGGTGGCTACGAGCAGTACTTC. Protein: CASSPQLGRGGYEQYF.

CDR3 protein: CASTNMNTEAFF. CDR3 nucleotide sequence: TGTGCCAGCACCAACATGAACACTGAAGCTTTCTTT. This chain connects TRBV11-3 to TRBJ1-1; unclear D gene. This CDR3 spans 12 amino acids. Between the trimmed V and J ends, which lost 7 bases and 0 bases, there was a span of 6 bases. Germline CDR1 SGHNT, CDR2 YENEEA.

The rearrangement links TRBV4-1 to TRBJ2-7; 8 bases map to TRBD2. The germline CDR1 and CDR2 sequences are MGHRA and YSYEKL. The CDR3 loop spans 16 amino acids. After removal of 4 bases from V and 5 bases from J, the junction contained 13 bases not matched to a gene. The CDR3 nucleotides read TGCGCCAGCAGCCCCAACCTAATAGCGGGAAGTGACGAGCAGTACTTC. It is translated as CASSPNLIAGSDEQYF.

The chain employs TRBV11-3 and TRBJ2-1, with TRBD2 as a possible D gene (6 bases). The germline CDR1 and CDR2 sequences are SGHNT and YENEEA. CDR3 length equals 14 residues. V was clipped by 4 bases and J by 6 bases, with 13 bases between them. The CDR3 region has the DNA TGTGCCAGCAGCTCCCTGGGGGGAGCCAATGAGCAGTTCTTC. Protein: CASSSLGGANEQFF.

The chain combines TRBV6-1 with TRBJ1-2; D not resolved. The germline gives CDR1 MNHNS, CDR2 SASEGT. V was clipped by 1 base and J by 4 bases, with 13 bases between them. The CDR3 covers 15 residues. This CDR3 is CASSEEGVQPYGYTF. The DNA of the CDR3 is TGTGCCAGCAGTGAAGAAGGAGTGCAGCCCTATGGCTACACCTTC.

This clone was seen only a few times. This chain joins TRBV20-1 and TRBJ1-2; 9 nucleotides agree with TRBD1. The CDR3 sequence is 11 residues long. Germline CDR1 and CDR2: DFQATT and SNEGSKA (reference sequence). Losses at the gene ends were 4 bases for V and 11 bases for J; bases not matched to a gene: 5. CDR3 loop: CSATRQGEYTF. CDR3 bases: TGCAGTGCTACGAGACAGGGGGAATACACCTTC.

The chain carries TRBV25-1 and TRBJ2-7; 9 nucleotides line up with TRBD1. Trimming at V came to 8 bases and at J to 5 bases, leaving 4 bases not matched to a gene. Germline V gives CDR1 MGHDK, CDR2 SYGVNS. The CDR3 extends over 12 amino acids. The CDR3 nucleotides read TGTGCCAGCGGGACAGGGATCCACGAGCAGTACTTC. Residues: CASGTGIHEQYF.

CDR3 bases: TGCGCCAGCAGGGCCGGGACAGGGAGCCCAGATACGCAGTATTTT. It encodes CASRAGTGSPDTQYF. The chain combines TRBV23-1 with TRBJ2-3; 9 bases agree with TRBD1. TRBV23-1 qualifies as an ORF whose function is uncertain. With 6 bases clipped from V and 4 bases from J, the junction kept 8 bases outside the gene matches. The CDR3 totals 15 residues.

V and J are TRBV19 and TRBJ1-4; D is perhaps TRBD1 (6 bases). Germline loops: CDR1 LNHDA, CDR2 SQIVND (reference sequence). The CDR3 has 16 residues. V was trimmed by 1 base and J by 10 bases, leaving 19 bases between them. As DNA, the CDR3 is TGTGCCAGTAGTATAGCCCCGGGGGGGCAAGGAGCAAAACTGTTTTTT. It yields the protein CASSIAPGGQGAKLFF.

V and J are TRBV19 and TRBJ1-1; D is possibly TRBD1 (5 bases). The CDR3 is 15 residues long. Trimming took off 3 bases at V and 1 base at J, with 12 bases between the two ends. CDR1 is LNHDA and CDR2 is SQIVND in the germline V gene (reference sequence). The CDR3 nucleotides read TGTGCCAGTAGTATGGGGGGGATGGGGAACACTGAAGCTTTCTTT. Translation: CASSMGGMGNTEAFF. The full variable domain, completed using reference TRBV19 and TRBJ1-1, is DGGITQSPKYLFRKEGQNVTLSCEQNLNHDAMYWYRQDPGQGLRLIYYSQIVNDFQKGDIAEGYSVSREKKESFPLTVTSAQKNPTAFYLCASSMGGMGNTEAFFGQGTRLTVV.

In this sample, this clone turned up a few times. The chain carries TRBV6-5 and TRBJ2-7; the D is unclear. The germline V and J ends were trimmed by 6 bases and 6 bases, with 9 bases remaining between them. This CDR3 has 11 residues. CDR1 and CDR2 from the germline V gene are MNHEY and SVGAGI. CDR3 DNA sequence: TGTGCCAGCAGCCTTGGGCGCGAGCAGTACTTC. Its protein is CASSLGREQYF.

In this sample, this clone turned up many times. The chain combines TRBV7-3 with TRBJ2-2; 15 bases align to TRBD2. The germline CDR1 and CDR2 sequences are SGHTA and FQGTGA. With V trimmed by 5 bases and J by 4 bases, 14 bases remained unmatched. CDR3 length equals 20 residues. CDR3 region: CASSPSTGTSGGISTGELFF. Written as DNA, the CDR3 is TGTGCCAGCAGCCCCTCAACCGGGACTAGCGGGGGGATATCCACCGGGGAGCTGTTTTTT.

This chain connects TRBV7-9 to TRBJ2-1; TRBD2 agrees at 7 bases. V trimming: 2 bases; J trimming: 9 bases; junction bases outside the gene matches: 10. The germline V gene encodes CDR1 SEHNR and CDR2 FQNEAQ (reference sequence). CDR3 size: 15 residues. The CDR3 DNA is TGTGCCAGCAGCTTACAGAGCGGGACCTCCAGTGAGCAGTTCTTC. Its protein product is CASSLQSGTSSEQFF. The entire variable domain, with the rest obtained from reference TRBV7-9 and TRBJ2-1, is as follows: DTGVSQNPRHKITKRGQNVTFRCDPISEHNRLYWYRQTLGQGPEFLTYFQNEAQLEKSRLLSDRFSAERPKGSFSTLEIQRTEQGDSAMYLCASSLQSGTSSEQFFGPGTRLTVL.

V and J are TRBV4-2 and TRBJ2-3; possibly TRBD2 for D (7 bases). Trimming shortened V by 4 bases and J by 4 bases, and 12 bases separated the two germline ends. The CDR3 has 14 amino acids. Germline values: CDR1 LGHNA, CDR2 YNFKEQ. The CDR3 reads CASSPRGAADTQYF. CDR3 coding DNA: TGTGCCAGCAGCCCCCGGGGGGCAGCAGATACGCAGTATTTT.

This chain uses TRBV7-2 with TRBJ2-3, with a possible D match to TRBD2 (5 bases). Germline CDR1 reads SGHTA; CDR2 reads FQGNSA. V was pared by 3 bases and J by 0 bases, with 16 bases between. This CDR3 has 17 amino acids. The CDR3 coding sequence is TGTGCCAGCAGCTTTCCCAGCGGAAGGATTAGCACAGATACGCAGTATTTT. Its translation: CASSFPSGRISTDTQYF.